The 11 T cell receptor beta chains reported below all come from one sample, sequenced in a study of blood T cells in healthy people across ages. Through a sample-barcoded 5' primer and a J-beta primer mix, a second PCR was run for roughly 6 to 12 cycles. TCRdb reanalysed the 5' RACE reads using MiXCR and keeps one entry per CDR3 protein. The sample yields approximately 850,000 distinct CDR3 sequences, roughly 50% seen once. Sequencing used blood. These receptors were collected from a man aged 25 to 40 in good health.

This chain joins TRBV12-3 or TRBV12-4 and TRBJ2-7; D could derive from TRBD1 or TRBD2 (5 bases each). V was shortened by 5 bases and J by 5 bases, with 13 bases between the two germline ends. The CDR3 has 13 residues. The CDR3 reads CASSIDGGHEQYF. The DNA for the CDR3 is TGTGCCAGCAGTATCGATGGGGGACACGAGCAGTACTTC.

The V and J genes are TRBV7-3 and TRBJ2-3, with D uncertain. CDR3 length: 15 residues. Germline V gene sequence: CDR1 SGHTA, CDR2 FQGTGA. V lost 2 bases, J lost 4 bases, and 13 bases lay in between. The CDR3 bases are TGTGCCAGCAGCTTATTCGGCTTAGGCGCAGATACGCAGTATTTT. Translated: CASSLFGLGADTQYF.

V gene TRBV6-1 combines with J gene TRBJ2-7, with 9 bases identical to TRBD2. TRBJ2-5 explains the end of the DNA better; the J call may be wrong. CDR3 length: 14 residues. Germline V gene sequence: CDR1 MNHNS, CDR2 SASEGT. CDR3 sequence (DNA): TGTGCCAGCATACTAGCGGGTCCAAAAGAGACCCAGTACTTC. This codes for CASILAGPKETQYF.

The V call is TRBV7-9, the J call TRBJ1-2, with D unclear. The V end lost 1 base, the J end lost 2 bases, and 8 bases lay between the germline ends. There are 14 residues in the CDR3. Germline loops: CDR1 SEHNR, CDR2 FQNEAQ (reference sequence). The CDR3 DNA sequence: TGTGCCAGCAGCTTAGACTTGGACAACTATGGCTACACCTTC. Its translation: CASSLDLDNYGYTF. Full variable domain (rest looked up from reference TRBV7-9 and TRBJ1-2): DTGVSQNPRHKITKRGQNVTFRCDPISEHNRLYWYRQTLGQGPEFLTYFQNEAQLEKSRLLSDRFSAERPKGSFSTLEIQRTEQGDSAMYLCASSLDLDNYGYTFGSGTRLTVV.

The sample holds one count of this clonotype. The genes are TRBV30 and TRBJ2-6, with D unresolved. This CDR3 is 16 amino acids long. The V and J ends lost 5 bases and 4 bases respectively, with 18 bases between them. Germline V lookup: CDR1 GTSNPN, CDR2 SVGIG (reference sequence). The CDR3 sequence is CAWGLGHRTGANVLTF. The CDR3 region has the DNA TGTGCCTGGGGGCTAGGCCACCGAACCGGGGCCAACGTCCTGACTTTC.

V is TRBV11-1 and J is TRBJ1-2, with 10 nucleotides matching TRBD1. This CDR3 contains 17 residues. The junction had 10 bases not matched to a gene; V was cut back by 4 bases and J by 2 bases. From germline, CDR1 is SGHAT and CDR2 FQDESV (reference sequence). The CDR3 DNA follows: TGTGCCAGCAGCTCGCTTTTGGGGGACAGGGGAAACTATGGCTACACCTTC. Residues: CASSSLLGDRGNYGYTF. The full variable domain, rest sourced from reference TRBV11-1 and TRBJ1-2, is EAEVAQSPRYKITEKSQAVAFWCDPISGHATLYWYRQILGQGPELLVQFQDESVVDDSQLPKDRFSAERLKGVDSTLKIQPAELGDSAMYLCASSSLLGDRGNYGYTFGSGTRLTVV.

The chain recombines TRBV20-1 with TRBJ2-4; 8 bases align to TRBD2. The V gene end was trimmed by 1 base and the J gene end by 13 bases; junction bases not matched to a gene: 21. The CDR3 is 17 residues long. Germline V gene data show CDR1 as DFQATT and CDR2 as SNEGSKA (reference sequence). The chain's CDR3 is CSARVLSAAGVDNEQYF. For the CDR3, the DNA is TGCAGTGCTAGAGTTCTGTCTGCAGCGGGAGTCGACAATGAGCAGTACTTC.

The chain is built from TRBV6-6 and TRBJ2-6; 8 nucleotides match TRBD1. The CDR3 contains 16 residues. V gave up 10 bases and J gave up 1 base; unmatched junction bases: 9. Germline V gene lookup returns CDR1 MNHNY and CDR2 SVGAGI (reference sequence). Written as DNA, the CDR3 is TGTGCCACCGGCTCCCAGGGGGCGTCTGGGGCCAACGTCCTGACTTTC. Its translation: CATGSQGASGANVLTF.

This chain uses TRBV11-2 with TRBJ2-7; 8 nucleotides line up with TRBD1. V was pared by 5 bases and J by 6 bases, with 9 bases of the junction left unmatched. Germline CDR1 is SGHAT and CDR2 is FQNNGV. CDR3 length: 14 residues. In DNA form, the CDR3 reads TGTGCCAGCAGCGCCGGGACAGGCCCCTGCGAGCAGTACTTC. It is translated as CASSAGTGPCEQYF.

This rearrangement joins TRBV20-1 to TRBJ2-3, with D tentatively TRBD2 (6 bases). V gave up 3 bases and J gave up 7 bases, with 20 bases separating them. The CDR3 totals 15 residues. Looked up from germline, CDR1 is DFQATT and CDR2 is SNEGSKA (reference sequence). CDR3 residues: CSASAPAGTTHTQYF. The CDR3 nucleotides read TGCAGTGCTAGTGCCCCTGCGGGAACGACCCATACGCAGTATTTT.

The rearrangement joins TRBV25-1 to TRBJ2-5; D gene ambiguous. V shed 2 bases and J shed 5 bases, with 18 bases lying between them. The CDR3 length is 16 residues. Germline CDR1 MGHDK, CDR2 SYGVNS. CDR3 region: CASSEDSFSDRETQYF. The CDR3 DNA reads as TGTGCCAGCAGTGAAGATAGTTTTTCAGATCGGGAGACCCAGTACTTC.